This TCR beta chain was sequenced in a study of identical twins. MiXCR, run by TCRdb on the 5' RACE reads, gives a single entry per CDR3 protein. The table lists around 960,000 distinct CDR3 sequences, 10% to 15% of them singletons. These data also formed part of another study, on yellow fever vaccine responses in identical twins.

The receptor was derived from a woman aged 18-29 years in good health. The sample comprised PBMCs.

The chain's CDR3 is CATSRSRGENTGELFF. The CDR3 nucleotides are TGTGCCACCAGCAGATCACGGGGGGAGAACACCGGGGAGCTGTTTTTT. This chain joins TRBV15 and TRBJ2-2, with TRBD2 matching over 7 bases. Unmatched junction bases numbered 4, after V lost 2 bases and J lost 1 base. This CDR3 is built from 16 residues. Germline V lookup: CDR1 LNHNV, CDR2 YYDKDF (reference sequence).